This note documents a single T cell receptor (beta chain) sequence. The data are from a study of control samples from healthy donors and cancer patients. The junction had 4 bases not matched to a gene; V was cut back by 2 bases and J by 10 bases. CDR3 length: 12 amino acids. Germline V lookup: CDR1 MNHNS, CDR2 SASEGT. Profiled with immunoSEQ multiplex PCR; TCRdb holds only in-frame clones, not every one. This table has 190,000 or so clones, just under 95% appearing once. The chain couples TRBV6-1 to TRBJ1-1; 7 bases fit TRBD1. This TCR derives from a man younger than 35 in good health. Sequences were obtained from blood. The CDR3 DNA sequence: TGTGCCAGCAGTGAAATGACAGGGCGAGCTTTCTTT. It yields the protein CASSEMTGRAFF.